The clone carrying this T cell receptor (beta chain) was recorded at least ten times. Its specificity is not known. These data come from a study of T cells after posttransplantation cyclophosphamide. Notes on the study in general: TRB overlap between skin or GI tissue T cells and blood was limited. Later blood repertoires were often dominated by clones from the donor CD8+ memory compartment.

Peripheral blood was collected from the related graft donor on the marrow donation day. Profiling relied on immunoSEQ multiplex PCR, and the TCRdb table lists in-frame clones only, not all of them. The table lists about 38,000 clones, with no singletons. Germline V gene sequence: CDR1 SNHLY, CDR2 FYNNEI. The CDR3 spans 12 residues. V trimming: 10 bases; J trimming: 5 bases; junction bases outside the gene matches: 7. The J gene is TRBJ1-2, the V gene TRBV2; TRBD1 matches at 7 bases. What was sequenced was PBMCs. This TCR was recovered from a man aged 45-65 years in good health, CMV-negative, and a related stem cell transplant donor. The CDR3 here is CATGQDDYGYTF. The CDR3 nucleotides are TGTGCCACCGGACAGGACGATTATGGCTACACCTTC.